The rows below give T cell receptor beta chains drawn from one sample of a study of cytomegalovirus exposure and HLA in healthy donors. Sequencing was performed with immunoSEQ multiplex PCR; in TCRdb, only in-frame clones are kept and a portion is missing. The top ten hold approximately 6.5% of the sample, which has approximately 130,000 clones, around 78% seen once. The sequencing input was PBMCs. The receptors were gathered from a middle-aged woman in good health and CMV-seronegative. The CDR3 runs from the conserved cysteine through the conserved F or W. D genes are given only for firm matches. A row's size may be missing; if present it is once, few, many or a size class.

>-|TRBV4-3|-|TRBJ1-4
CASSQDRGGWTNEKLFF
TGCGCCAGCAGCCAAGATCGGGGGGGTTGGACTAATGAAAAACTGTTTTTT
>-|TRBV2|-|TRBJ2-5
CASSEYETQYF
TGTGCCAGCAGTGAATATGAGACCCAGTACTTC
>few|TRBV18|-|TRBJ1-3
CASSSLGQKSGNTIYF
TGTGCCAGCTCATCCTTAGGACAGAAGTCGGGAAACACCATATATTTT
>-|TRBV5-1|-|TRBJ2-1
CASSPRPSGEQFF
TGCGCCAGCAGCCCTCGGCCCTCGGGTGAGCAGTTCTTC
>-|TRBV9|-|TRBJ1-1
CASSVGWGDTEAFF
TGTGCCAGCAGCGTAGGGTGGGGGGACACTGAAGCTTTCTTT
>-|TRBV11-2|-|TRBJ2-7
CASSLEGRGFDEQYF
TGTGCCAGCAGCTTAGAGGGCAGGGGATTCGACGAGCAGTACTTC
>-|TRBV5-1|TRBD2|TRBJ2-7
CASRTTSGSYEQYF
TGCGCCAGCAGAACAACTAGCGGCTCCTACGAGCAGTACTTC
>-|TRBV27|TRBD2|TRBJ2-1
CASTPGLRSNEQFF
TGTGCCAGCACCCCGGGACTACGAAGCAATGAGCAGTTCTTC
>-|TRBV5-5|-|TRBJ2-5
CASSVSTGQETQYF
TGTGCCAGCAGCGTGTCGACGGGCCAAGAGACCCAGTACTTC
>-|TRBV5-1|TRBD1|TRBJ2-1
CASSLDGTGDTYNEQFF
TGCGCCAGCAGCTTGGACGGGACAGGAGATACCTACAATGAGCAGTTCTTC
>-|TRBV5-6|-|TRBJ1-3
CASSLREIGNTIYF
TGTGCCAGCAGCTTGCGGGAGATCGGAAACACCATATATTTT
>once|TRBV5-6|TRBD1|TRBJ1-5
CASSLAGGGNQPQHF
TGTGCCAGCAGCTTGGCAGGGGGCGGCAATCAGCCCCAGCATTTT
>-|TRBV28|TRBD1|TRBJ2-7
CASSDRGPYEQYF
TGTGCCAGCAGCGACAGGGGGCCCTACGAGCAGTACTTC
>-|TRBV20-1|-|TRBJ2-7
CSASQGYEQYF
TGCAGTGCTAGCCAGGGGTACGAGCAGTACTTC
>-|TRBV25-1|TRBD1|TRBJ2-7
CASGPTGAGYEQYF
TGTGCCAGCGGACCGACAGGGGCTGGCTACGAGCAGTACTTC
>-|TRBV5-4|TRBD2|TRBJ2-2
CASSRTSGMSGELFF
TGTGCCAGCAGCCGGACTAGCGGGATGTCCGGGGAGCTGTTTTTT
>-|TRBV9|-|TRBJ2-3
CASSVQTSSTDTQYF
TGTGCCAGCAGCGTACAGACATCTAGCACAGATACGCAGTATTTT
>-|TRBV19|TRBD1|TRBJ1-4
CASSADRTEKLFF
TGTGCCAGTAGTGCGGACAGGACTGAAAAACTGTTTTTT
>-|TRBV13|TRBD2|TRBJ2-5
CASSLFVGEGETQYF
TGTGCCAGCAGCCTCTTCGTTGGGGAGGGGGAGACCCAGTACTTC
>-|TRBV7-2|TRBD2|TRBJ2-5
CASSLSGLAGALSETQYF
TGTGCCAGCAGCTTAAGTGGACTAGCGGGAGCTCTTTCAGAGACCCAGTACTTC
>-|TRBV28|TRBD1|TRBJ2-7
CASSSGQGDEQYF
TGTGCCAGCAGTTCTGGACAGGGCGACGAGCAGTACTTC
>few|TRBV28|-|TRBJ2-7
CASSPGTPGFYEQYF
TGTGCCAGCAGTCCCGGGACACCCGGGTTCTACGAGCAGTACTTC
>-|TRBV28|TRBD2|TRBJ2-7
CASSLCSWRGDYEQYF
TGTGCCAGCAGTTTATGTTCGTGGCGGGGGGACTACGAGCAGTACTTC
>-|TRBV13|-|TRBJ2-7
CASSHRGGMREQYF
TGTGCCAGCAGCCATAGGGGCGGGATGCGCGAGCAGTACTTC
>-|TRBV28|-|TRBJ1-2
CASDSLGGAGYGYTF
TGTGCCAGCGACTCCCTGGGGGGAGCTGGCTATGGCTACACCTTC
>-|TRBV28|-|TRBJ2-1
CATIPGLVGHEQFF
TGTGCCACCATACCGGGACTTGTCGGCCATGAGCAGTTCTTC
>-|TRBV4-1|-|TRBJ2-1
CASSQIGLGYNEQFF
TGCGCCAGCAGCCAGATAGGACTGGGATACAATGAGCAGTTCTTC
>once|TRBV6-6|TRBD1|TRBJ2-5
CASSYPGTGQETQYF
TGTGCCAGCAGTTACCCCGGGACAGGGCAAGAGACCCAGTACTTC
>-|TRBV19|TRBD2|TRBJ2-7
CASSTGGSQYEQYF
TGTGCCAGTAGTACAGGCGGGAGTCAATACGAGCAGTACTTC
>-|TRBV6-6|-|TRBJ1-1
CASNGPGGSPSEAFF
TGTGCCAGCAACGGGCCCGGTGGGAGTCCCTCGGAAGCTTTCTTT
>-|TRBV18|-|TRBJ1-5
CASSISSENQPQHF
TGTGCCAGCTCAATCTCCAGCGAGAATCAGCCCCAGCATTTT
>-|TRBV5-4|TRBD2|TRBJ2-5
CASRPGGEIGETQYF
TGTGCCAGCCGACCCGGGGGGGAGATCGGTGAGACCCAGTACTTC
>-|TRBV5-1|TRBD2|TRBJ2-5
CASSLVLAGAEETQYF
TGCGCCAGCAGCTTGGTACTAGCGGGAGCGGAGGAGACCCAGTACTTC
>once|TRBV10-3|-|TRBJ2-1
CAIKGGGSYNEQFF
TGTGCCATCAAGGGGGGAGGGTCCTACAATGAGCAGTTCTTC
>-|TRBV11-2|-|TRBJ2-7
CASSPLRGGVGEQYF
TGTGCCAGCAGCCCCCTGAGGGGAGGAGTGGGGGAGCAGTACTTC
>-|TRBV19|TRBD2|TRBJ2-3
CASSTSGGGADTQYF
TGTGCCAGTAGTACTTCGGGAGGGGGTGCAGATACGCAGTATTTT
>-|TRBV4-2|-|TRBJ2-5
CASSQELRASETQYF
TGTGCCAGCAGCCAAGAACTCAGAGCGTCGGAGACCCAGTACTTC
>-|TRBV4-3|-|TRBJ1-3
CASSQEGGRTSSGNTIYF
TGCGCCAGCAGCCAAGAAGGTGGCAGGACAAGCTCTGGAAACACCATATATTTT
>-|TRBV5-1|-|TRBJ1-2
CASSWTEGNYGYTF
TGCGCCAGCAGTTGGACAGAAGGGAACTATGGCTACACCTTC
>-|TRBV5-4|TRBD2|TRBJ2-1
CASSPGLVGANEQFF
TGTGCCAGCAGCCCCGGACTAGTAGGGGCCAATGAGCAGTTCTTC
>-|TRBV2|-|TRBJ2-3
CASSLLRETSTDTQYF
TGTGCCAGCAGCCTTCTACGGGAAACTAGCACAGATACGCAGTATTTT
>-|TRBV9|TRBD1|TRBJ2-5
CASSVGGQGDVQYF
TGTGCCAGCAGCGTAGGGGGACAGGGTGACGTGCAGTACTTC
>-|TRBV4-2|TRBD2|TRBJ2-5
CASSQQKAAAGGRETQYF
TGTGCCAGCAGCCAACAAAAGGCCGCAGCGGGAGGGAGAGAGACCCAGTACTTC
>-|TRBV7-9|TRBD1|TRBJ1-2
CASSTAGGAFYGYTF
TGTGCCAGCAGCACCGCAGGGGGCGCTTTCTATGGCTACACCTTC
>-|TRBV5-6|TRBD2|TRBJ2-5
CASRASGSQYF
TGTGCCAGCAGGGCTAGCGGGAGCCAGTACTTC
>-|TRBV27|TRBD1|TRBJ1-5
CASSLRQGSPQHF
TGTGCCAGCAGCCTCCGACAGGGCTCCCCCCAGCATTTT
>-|TRBV4-2|-|TRBJ1-3
CASSHAEQATGNTIYF
TGTGCCAGCAGCCACGCTGAACAGGCAACTGGAAACACCATATATTTT
>-|TRBV5-8|TRBD1|TRBJ2-1
CASRTGPYNEQFF
TGTGCCAGTCGGACAGGGCCCTACAATGAGCAGTTCTTC
>once|TRBV6-5|-|TRBJ1-1
CASSYQGGDTEAFF
TGTGCCAGCAGTTACCAGGGTGGGGACACTGAAGCTTTCTTT
>-|TRBV10-1|-|TRBJ2-1
CASSESLGGETRNEQFF
TGCGCCAGCAGTGAGTCGTTGGGAGGAGAAACAAGGAATGAGCAGTTCTTC
>few|TRBV28|-|TRBJ1-1
CASTEQGWAFF
TGTGCCAGCACTGAACAGGGATGGGCTTTCTTT
>-|TRBV7-9|-|TRBJ1-2
CSSSLAEGDVGYGYTF
TGTTCCAGCAGCTTAGCTGAGGGGGATGTAGGCTATGGCTACACCTTC
>-|TRBV5-4|TRBD1|TRBJ1-2
CASSWTPGQGMDGYTF
TGTGCCAGCAGCTGGACGCCGGGACAGGGGATGGATGGCTACACCTTC
>-|TRBV11-2|-|TRBJ2-7
CASRPSTGSGEQYF
TGTGCCAGCAGACCGAGTACAGGGTCGGGCGAGCAGTACTTC
>-|TRBV7-2|-|TRBJ2-1
CASSISGIYNEQFF
TGTGCCAGCAGCATTAGCGGAATTTACAATGAGCAGTTCTTC